These T cell receptor beta chains were read from a single sample in a study of blood T cells in healthy people across ages. TCRdb reprocessed the 5' RACE reads with MiXCR, giving one entry per CDR3 protein. The sample contains 1.4 million or so distinct CDR3 sequences, approximately 43% of which appear only once. Sequenced: blood. The source of these receptors is a woman between 18 and 29 years old in good health. Each CDR3 is given with its conserved first and last residue. The D gene is left open where the match is weak. For some rows the clone size is stated as once, few or many, or as a class when expanded; others skip it.

D gene,clone size,V gene,J gene,CDR3 DNA,CDR3 protein
TRBD2,NA,TRBV10-1,TRBJ2-7,TGCGCCAGCGGGACTACTACCTACGAGCAGTACTTC,CASGTTTYEQYF
TRBD1,many,TRBV10-3,TRBJ2-7,TGTGCCCCAAGAGGCTCGATGGAGACAGGGGAGTACGAGCAGTACTTC,CAPRGSMETGEYEQYF
TRBD1,NA,TRBV4-1,TRBJ1-5,TGCGCCAGCAACCATGGAGACAGGGGAGCCCTCAATCAGCCCCAGCATTTT,CASNHGDRGALNQPQHF
TRBD1,NA,TRBV20-1,TRBJ1-2,TGCAGTGCTAAGGGGGCGAAAGCTATCTATGGCTACACCTTC,CSAKGAKAIYGYTF
TRBD2,NA,TRBV9,TRBJ2-1,TGTGCCAGCAGCCCTCAGTTCTTCGTTCAGGGACTAGCAGACGACAATGAGCAGTTCTTC,CASSPQFFVQGLADDNEQFF
NA,NA,TRBV7-9,TRBJ2-7,TGTGCCAGCAGCCGGCTGGCAATCGAGCAGTACTTC,CASSRLAIEQYF
TRBD2,few,TRBV2,TRBJ2-3,TGTGCCAGCAGGGCTATAGACCTAGCGGGAGATACGCAGTATTTT,CASRAIDLAGDTQYF
NA,NA,TRBV5-1,TRBJ1-6,TGCGCCAGCAGCGAAGACCGCTCCTATAATTCACCCCTCCACTTT,CASSEDRSYNSPLHF
NA,NA,TRBV7-9,TRBJ2-1,TGTGCCAGCAGCTTAGGAGGAAGCTCATCCCCTGAGCAGTTCTTC,CASSLGGSSSPEQFF
NA,few,TRBV3-1,TRBJ2-5,TGTGCCAGCAGCCAAGATAAACCCCATGCGGAGACCCAGTACTTC,CASSQDKPHAETQYF
TRBD2,NA,TRBV12-3/TRBV12-4,TRBJ2-1,TGTGCCAGCAGCCAGGGACTAGCGGGAGCTTTTGAGCAGTTCTTC,CASSQGLAGAFEQFF
TRBD1,NA,TRBV25-1,TRBJ1-6,TGTGCCAGCAGGCCAGGGGGATATAATTCACCCCTCCACTTT,CASRPGGYNSPLHF
NA,few,TRBV9,TRBJ2-3,TGTGCCAGCAGCGCTTATGGTGCTAGCACAGATACGCAGTATTTT,CASSAYGASTDTQYF
NA,NA,TRBV6-1,TRBJ2-3,TGTGCCAGCAGTGGGGGGAGAGGGGGTACGCAGTATTTT,CASSGGRGGTQYF
NA,NA,TRBV27,TRBJ1-5,TGTGCCAGCAAAGAGGCCCTAGGGTTCCAGCCCCAGCATTTT,CASKEALGFQPQHF
NA,few,TRBV28,TRBJ1-1,TGTGCCAGCAGCTGTGGGGAAACTGAAGCTTTCTTT,CASSCGETEAFF
NA,NA,TRBV20-1,TRBJ1-1,TGCAGTGCTCTTCCACAGGGATCCGCTGAAGCTTTCTTT,CSALPQGSAEAFF
TRBD2,NA,TRBV7-9,TRBJ2-3,TGTGCCAGCAGCTCCCCTAGCGGACGCACAGATACGCAGTATTTT,CASSSPSGRTDTQYF
NA,few,TRBV28,TRBJ1-1,TGTGCCAGCAGTTTTAATCGAGGGGCGGGGAACACTGAAGCTTTCTTT,CASSFNRGAGNTEAFF
TRBD1,NA,TRBV5-1,TRBJ2-1,TGCGCCAGCAGCTTGACAGGGGGCGCGTCCAATGAGCAGTTCTTC,CASSLTGGASNEQFF
TRBD1,once,TRBV7-7,TRBJ2-3,TGTGCTAGCAGAGCCGGGACAGGGAAGGCAGATACGCAGTATTTT,CASRAGTGKADTQYF
TRBD1,NA,TRBV20-1,TRBJ2-3,TGCAGTGCTAGAGACCCAGCGAGGACAGGGGATACGCAGTATTTT,CSARDPARTGDTQYF
NA,NA,TRBV29-1,TRBJ1-1,TGCAGCGCTGCTTTAAGGATAGGTCGGGACACTGAAGCTTTCTTT,CSAALRIGRDTEAFF
NA,once,TRBV7-7,TRBJ2-1,TGTGCTAGCAGCCGACAGGTCGGGAGTGAGCAGTTCTTC,CASSRQVGSEQFF
NA,NA,TRBV6-6,TRBJ2-7,TGTGCCAGCAGTTTTCAGGGTCCAGGGTCCGAGCAGTACTTC,CASSFQGPGSEQYF
TRBD1,few,TRBV13,TRBJ2-7,TGTGCCAGCAGCCCCAAGGACAGGGGCTACGAGCAGTACTTC,CASSPKDRGYEQYF
NA,NA,TRBV29-1,TRBJ2-5,TGCAGCGTTGTGCGGGGAACCCAAGAGACCCAGTACTTC,CSVVRGTQETQYF
NA,once,TRBV18,TRBJ1-5,TGTGCCAGCTCACCACGGACAATCTACAGTTATCAGCCCCAGCATTTT,CASSPRTIYSYQPQHF
NA,NA,TRBV20-1,TRBJ2-3,TGCAGTGCTCCCATGTGGGAGACACCTACAGATACGCAGTATTTT,CSAPMWETPTDTQYF
TRBD2,NA,TRBV5-1,TRBJ2-7,TGCGCCAGCAGCTACCTTAGCGGGCCCCCCTACGAGCAGTACTTC,CASSYLSGPPYEQYF
NA,NA,TRBV9,TRBJ2-6,TGTGCCAGCAGCGTAGTGTGGGACTCTGGGGCCAACGTCCTGACTTTC,CASSVVWDSGANVLTF
NA,many,TRBV7-2,TRBJ1-2,TGTGCCAGCAGCTCCCGACAGGCTCTTATTAACTATGGCTACACCTTC,CASSSRQALINYGYTF
NA,few,TRBV21-1,TRBJ2-5,TGTGCCAACGCCCGGGAGACCCAGTACTTC,CANARETQYF
NA,NA,TRBV20-1,TRBJ2-1,TGCAGTGCTAACCCATTCCCCGGGACAAATCACAATGAGCAGTTCTTC,CSANPFPGTNHNEQFF
NA,few,TRBV6-1,TRBJ1-1,TGTGCCAGCAGGAGGGTAATCAACACTGAAGCTTTCTTT,CASRRVINTEAFF
NA,few,TRBV11-2,TRBJ2-1,TGTGCCAGCAGCTTAGAGGGCAGGGGTCGGAATGAGCAGTTCTTC,CASSLEGRGRNEQFF
NA,once,TRBV4-3,TRBJ1-2,TGCGCCAGCAGCCTTACAGCGACCCGGGGCTACACCTTC,CASSLTATRGYTF
TRBD1,few,TRBV5-1,TRBJ2-3,TGCGCCAGCAGCTTGATACAGGGGAGCCCAGATACGCAGTATTTT,CASSLIQGSPDTQYF
NA,NA,TRBV25-1,TRBJ1-1,TGTGCCAGCTGGGCATTCACTGAAGCTTTCTTT,CASWAFTEAFF
NA,once,TRBV12-3/TRBV12-4,TRBJ2-5,TGTGCCACCACCACCGGGACAGCGGAGGGAGAGACCCAGTACTTC,CATTTGTAEGETQYF
NA,few,TRBV12-5,TRBJ1-1,TGTGCTAGTGGTTTGCCCCACACTGAAGCTTTCTTT,CASGLPHTEAFF
NA,NA,TRBV7-3,TRBJ2-3,TGTTCCAGCACCCACAGCACAGATACGCAGTATTTT,CSSTHSTDTQYF
TRBD1,NA,TRBV5-1,TRBJ2-7,TGCGCCAGCAGCTTCCCGGGACAGGAAAGCTACGAGCAGTACTTC,CASSFPGQESYEQYF
NA,NA,TRBV24-1,TRBJ2-1,TGTGCCACCAGTGACCGCGGGCCGAAGAGGTCCTACAATGAGCAGTTCTTC,CATSDRGPKRSYNEQFF
TRBD2,NA,TRBV7-2,TRBJ2-3,TGTGCCAGCAGCTTATCCTCCATAGCGGGGGCCCCGCAGTATTTT,CASSLSSIAGAPQYF
NA,NA,TRBV20-1,TRBJ1-2,TGCAGTGCTAGAGATAATCGGGGCGCACGGTATGGCTACACCTTC,CSARDNRGARYGYTF
NA,NA,TRBV25-1,TRBJ2-1,TGTGCCAGCAGTGAGCTGGGGCCGTACCTCCATGAGCAGTTCTTC,CASSELGPYLHEQFF
TRBD1,NA,TRBV7-9,TRBJ2-1,TGTGCCAGCGGGACAGGTTATGAGCAGTTCTTC,CASGTGYEQFF
NA,NA,TRBV4-3,TRBJ1-1,TGCGCCAGCAACCAAGGGCAGCAGGCTGGAGCTTTCTTT,CASNQGQQAGAFF
NA,NA,TRBV25-1,TRBJ1-4,TGTGCCAGCAGTGCTTTGGGGGGTCGGGAAAAACTGTTTTTT,CASSALGGREKLFF
NA,NA,TRBV13,TRBJ1-2,TGTGCCAGCAGCTTACAGGCAGTCATCTATGGCTACACCTTC,CASSLQAVIYGYTF
NA,NA,TRBV7-9,TRBJ2-5,TGTGCCAGCAGCGGGGGACCAGTCCAAGAGACCCAGTACTTC,CASSGGPVQETQYF
TRBD2,NA,TRBV4-2,TRBJ2-1,TGTGCCAGCAGCCACGGGGGACTAGCGCCAAACAATGAGCAGTTCTTC,CASSHGGLAPNNEQFF
TRBD2,NA,TRBV20-1,TRBJ2-7,TGCAGTGCTTTGACTAGCGGCTTTTTCTACGAGCAGTACTTC,CSALTSGFFYEQYF
TRBD1,NA,TRBV4-1,TRBJ1-4,TGCGCCAGCAGCCCTGAGGGGGCCTTTAATGAAAAACTGTTTTTT,CASSPEGAFNEKLFF